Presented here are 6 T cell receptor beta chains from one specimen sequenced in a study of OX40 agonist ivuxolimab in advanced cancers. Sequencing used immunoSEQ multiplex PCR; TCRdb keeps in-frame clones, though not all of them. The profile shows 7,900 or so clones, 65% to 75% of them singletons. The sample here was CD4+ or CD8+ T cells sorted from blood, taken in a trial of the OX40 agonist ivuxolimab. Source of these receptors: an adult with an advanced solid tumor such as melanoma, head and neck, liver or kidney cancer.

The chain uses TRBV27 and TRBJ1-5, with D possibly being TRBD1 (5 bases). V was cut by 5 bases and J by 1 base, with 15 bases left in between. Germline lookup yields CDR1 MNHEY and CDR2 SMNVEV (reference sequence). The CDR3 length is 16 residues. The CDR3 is CASSPQVGASNQPQHF. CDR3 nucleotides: TGTGCCAGCAGTCCCCAAGTAGGGGCAAGCAATCAGCCCCAGCATTTT.

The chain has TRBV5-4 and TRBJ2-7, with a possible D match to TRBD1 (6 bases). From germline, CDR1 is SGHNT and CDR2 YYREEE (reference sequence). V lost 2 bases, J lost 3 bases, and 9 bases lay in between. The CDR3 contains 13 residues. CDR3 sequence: CASSFTGIYEQYF. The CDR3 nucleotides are TGTGCCAGCAGCTTTACAGGGATCTACGAGCAGTACTTC.

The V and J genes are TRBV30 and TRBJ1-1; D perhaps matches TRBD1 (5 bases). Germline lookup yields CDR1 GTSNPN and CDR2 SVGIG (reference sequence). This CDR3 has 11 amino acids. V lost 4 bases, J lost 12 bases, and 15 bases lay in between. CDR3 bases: TGTGCCTGGACCACAGGACTTTGGACTTTCTTT. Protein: CAWTTGLWTFF. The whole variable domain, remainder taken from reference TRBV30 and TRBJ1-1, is SQTIHQWPATLVQPVGSPLSLECTVEGTSNPNLYWYRQAAGRGLQLLFYSVGIGQISSEVPQNLSASRPQDRQFILSSKKLLLSDSGFYLCAWTTGLWTFFGQGTRLTVV.

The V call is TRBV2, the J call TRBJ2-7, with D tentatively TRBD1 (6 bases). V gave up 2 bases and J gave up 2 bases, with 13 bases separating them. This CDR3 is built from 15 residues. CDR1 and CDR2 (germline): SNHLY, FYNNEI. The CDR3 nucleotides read TGTGCCAGCAGTGAACTCACAGGGAGCGCCTACGAGCAGTACTTC. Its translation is CASSELTGSAYEQYF.

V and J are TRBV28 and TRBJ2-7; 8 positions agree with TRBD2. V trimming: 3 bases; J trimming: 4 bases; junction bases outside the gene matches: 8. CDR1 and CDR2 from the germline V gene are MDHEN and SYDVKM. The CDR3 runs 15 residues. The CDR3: CASSFGAGDGYEQYF. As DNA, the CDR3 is TGTGCCAGCAGTTTCGGAGCGGGAGACGGGTACGAGCAGTACTTC.

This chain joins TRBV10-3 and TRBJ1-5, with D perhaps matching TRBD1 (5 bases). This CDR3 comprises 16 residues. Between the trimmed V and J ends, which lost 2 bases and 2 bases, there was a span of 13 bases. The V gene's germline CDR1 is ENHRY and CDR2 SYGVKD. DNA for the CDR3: TGTGCCATCAGTGAGCTCGGCAGGGAAGGCAATCAGCCCCAGCATTTT. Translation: CAISELGREGNQPQHF.